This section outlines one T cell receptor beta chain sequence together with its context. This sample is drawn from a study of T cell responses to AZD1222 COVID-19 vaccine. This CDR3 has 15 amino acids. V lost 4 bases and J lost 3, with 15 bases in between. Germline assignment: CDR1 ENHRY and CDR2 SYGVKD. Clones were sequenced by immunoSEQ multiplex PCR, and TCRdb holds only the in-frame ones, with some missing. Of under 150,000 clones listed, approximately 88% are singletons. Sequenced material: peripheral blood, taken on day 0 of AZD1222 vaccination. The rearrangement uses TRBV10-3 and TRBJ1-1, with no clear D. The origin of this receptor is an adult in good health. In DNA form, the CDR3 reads TGTGCCATCAGTGCGCGCGGGCAGCCTTACACTGAAGCTTTCTTT. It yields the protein CAISARGQPYTEAFF.